The entry below gives a single T cell receptor (beta chain) sequence along with its context. What it binds is unknown. This entry comes from a study of cytomegalovirus exposure and HLA in healthy donors. Study conclusions and caveats: Researchers catalogued about 150 TCR beta chains as cytomegalovirus-associated. In a later analysis, TCR beta V- and J-gene trimming showed a link to a missense DCLRE1C variant. When analyzed later, the rates of TCR association showed variation by HLA locus, with DRB1 the most and HLA-C the fewest.

Amplification used 60 Vbeta primers and 13 Jbeta primers. The authors' processing: Counted up in a later analysis, unique TCR beta chains came to some 82 million, with some 9.9 million shared. Method: immunoSEQ multiplex PCR; TCRdb's copy keeps in-frame clones and lacks some. The D gene and trimming were derived from the DNA, and the V and J assignments and clone size from that table. The table includes 190,000 or so clones, 75% to 85% detected once. The clonotype comes from a boy between 10 and 17 years old in good health and CMV-seronegative. Sequencing was performed on PBMCs.

This CDR3 reads CASSPTGDRNYGYTF. The CDR3 nucleotides read TGTGCCAGCTCACCTACCGGGGACAGGAACTATGGCTACACCTTC. The chain combines TRBV18 with TRBJ1-2, with TRBD1 matching over 8 bases. V lost 3 bases and J lost 2; bases outside the gene matches: 5. The CDR3 totals 15 residues. The germline V gene encodes CDR1 KGHSH and CDR2 LQKENI.